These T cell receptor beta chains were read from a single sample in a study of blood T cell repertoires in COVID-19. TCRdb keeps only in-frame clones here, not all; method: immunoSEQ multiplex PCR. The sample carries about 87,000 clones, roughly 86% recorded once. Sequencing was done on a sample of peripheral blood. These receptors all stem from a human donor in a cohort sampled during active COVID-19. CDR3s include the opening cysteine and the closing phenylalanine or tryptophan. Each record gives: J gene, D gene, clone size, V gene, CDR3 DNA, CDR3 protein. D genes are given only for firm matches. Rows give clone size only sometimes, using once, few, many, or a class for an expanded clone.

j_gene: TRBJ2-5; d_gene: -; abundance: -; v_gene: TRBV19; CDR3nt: TGTGCCAGTAGTATAGGTCAGGCTCAAGAGACCCAGTACTTC; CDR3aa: CASSIGQAQETQYF
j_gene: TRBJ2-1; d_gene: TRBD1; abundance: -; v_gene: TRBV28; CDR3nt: TGTGCCAGCAGTCCACGACAGGGGTTTTCCTACAATGAGCAGTTCTTC; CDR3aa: CASSPRQGFSYNEQFF
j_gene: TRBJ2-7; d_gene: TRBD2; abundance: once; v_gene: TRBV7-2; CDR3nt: TGTGCCAGCACCATGGATTCCGGGACTAGCGGGGGCGAGCAGTACTTC; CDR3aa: CASTMDSGTSGGEQYF
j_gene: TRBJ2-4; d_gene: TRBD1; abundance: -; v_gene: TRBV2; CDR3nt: TGTGCCAGCGTGGGACAGGGGATGGTAGGCATTCAGTACTTC; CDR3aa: CASVGQGMVGIQYF
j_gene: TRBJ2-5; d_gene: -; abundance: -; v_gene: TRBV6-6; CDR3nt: TGTGCCAGCAGTACAGGAGCCCTGGGAGAGACCCAGTACTTC; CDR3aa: CASSTGALGETQYF
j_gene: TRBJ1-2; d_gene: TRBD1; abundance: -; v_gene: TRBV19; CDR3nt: TGTGCCACCTCAACTCTCACGTTACAGGGGGCTAGAAACTATGGCTACACCTTC; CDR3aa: CATSTLTLQGARNYGYTF
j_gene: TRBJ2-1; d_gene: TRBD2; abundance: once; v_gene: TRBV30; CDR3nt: TGTGCCTGGAGTCGTATTACTAGCGGGTATGCCAATGAGCAGTTCTTC; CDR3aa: CAWSRITSGYANEQFF
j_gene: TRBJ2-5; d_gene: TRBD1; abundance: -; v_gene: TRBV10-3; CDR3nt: TGTGCCATCAGTGAGGAGGGACAGGCCCAAGAGACCCAGTACTTC; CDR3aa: CAISEEGQAQETQYF
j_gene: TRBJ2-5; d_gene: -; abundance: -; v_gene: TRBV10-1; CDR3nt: TGCGCCAGCAGTGAGGCAGGGGGGCAAGAGACCCAGTACTTC; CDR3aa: CASSEAGGQETQYF
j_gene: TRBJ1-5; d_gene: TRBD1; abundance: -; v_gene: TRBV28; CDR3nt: TGTGCCAGCAGAGATACAGGGGATAATCAGCCCCAGCATTTT; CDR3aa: CASRDTGDNQPQHF
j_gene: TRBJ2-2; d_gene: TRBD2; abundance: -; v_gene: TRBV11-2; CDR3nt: TGTGCCAGCAGCACGACTAGCGGAACAAACACCGGGGAGCTGTTTTTT; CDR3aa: CASSTTSGTNTGELFF
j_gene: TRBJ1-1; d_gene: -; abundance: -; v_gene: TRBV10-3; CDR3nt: TGTGCCATCAGCGCCACCCCCGGGGGGTTAGCGAACACTGAAGCTTTCTTT; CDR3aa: CAISATPGGLANTEAFF
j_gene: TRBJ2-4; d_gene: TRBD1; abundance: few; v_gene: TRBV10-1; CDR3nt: TGCGCCAGTTCCCGGGACAGGGTAGGAATTCAGTACTTC; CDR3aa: CASSRDRVGIQYF
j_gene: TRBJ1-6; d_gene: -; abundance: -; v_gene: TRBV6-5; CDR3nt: TGTGCCAGCAGTTACGAAACCTCGGGGTATAATTCACCCCTCCACTTT; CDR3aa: CASSYETSGYNSPLHF
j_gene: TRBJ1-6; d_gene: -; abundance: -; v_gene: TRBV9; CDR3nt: TGTGCCAGCAGCGTAGACTCGTTTGGACCCCTCCACTTT; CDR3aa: CASSVDSFGPLHF
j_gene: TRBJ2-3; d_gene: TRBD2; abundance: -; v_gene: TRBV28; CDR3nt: TGTGCCAGCAGTACCTGGACTAGCGGGAACACAGATACGCAGTATTTT; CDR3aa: CASSTWTSGNTDTQYF
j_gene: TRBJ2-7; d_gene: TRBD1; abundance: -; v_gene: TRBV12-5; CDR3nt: TGTGCTAGTGGTTCAGGACAGGGGGTTTACGAGCAGTACTTC; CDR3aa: CASGSGQGVYEQYF
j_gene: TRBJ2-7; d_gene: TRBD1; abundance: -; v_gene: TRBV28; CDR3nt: TGTGCCAGCAGTTTACCATCTGGACAGGGCCACGAGCAGTACTTC; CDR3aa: CASSLPSGQGHEQYF
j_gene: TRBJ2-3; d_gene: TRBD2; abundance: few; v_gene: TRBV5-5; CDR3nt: TGTGCCAGCAGCTTGGTTTGGCTAGCGGGGGGGCCGGGCACAGATACGCAGTATTTT; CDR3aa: CASSLVWLAGGPGTDTQYF
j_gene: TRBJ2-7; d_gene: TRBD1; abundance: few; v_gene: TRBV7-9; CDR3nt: TGTGCAGCACCGCGACCAGGGACAGGGCCGGAGTACGAGCAGTACTTC; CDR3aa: CAAPRPGTGPEYEQYF
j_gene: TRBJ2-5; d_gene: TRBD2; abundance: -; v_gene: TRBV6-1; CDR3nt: TGTGCCAGCAGTGAATACGGGGGGGCTGGAAAGACCCAGTACTTC; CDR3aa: CASSEYGGAGKTQYF
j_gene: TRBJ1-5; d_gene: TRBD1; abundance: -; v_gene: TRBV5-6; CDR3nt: TGTGCCAGCAGCACGCGGGACAGGGGAGGCAATCAGCCCCAGCATTTT; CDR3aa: CASSTRDRGGNQPQHF
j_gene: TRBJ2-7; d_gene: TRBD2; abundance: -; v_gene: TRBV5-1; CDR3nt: TGCGCCAGCAGCTTGGAATCACTAGCGGGTGTCTCCTACGAGCAGTACTTC; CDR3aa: CASSLESLAGVSYEQYF
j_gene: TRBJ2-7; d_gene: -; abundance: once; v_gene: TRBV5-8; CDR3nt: TGTGCCAGCAGCATAACAGAACACGACGAGCAGTACTTC; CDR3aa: CASSITEHDEQYF
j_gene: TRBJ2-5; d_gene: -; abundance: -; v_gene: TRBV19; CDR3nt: TGTGCCAGTAGTTTGTCGGGGGGCCTTTCAGAGACCCAGTACTTC; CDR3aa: CASSLSGGLSETQYF
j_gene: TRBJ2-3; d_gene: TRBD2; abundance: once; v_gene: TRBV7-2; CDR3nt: TGTGCCAGCAGCCCACTAGCGGGGGTAGATACGCAGTATTTT; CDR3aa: CASSPLAGVDTQYF
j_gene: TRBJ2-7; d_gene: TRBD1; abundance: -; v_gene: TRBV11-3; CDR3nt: TGTGCCAGCAGCCCCGGGACAGATGCGAGCGGCTACGAGCAGTACTTC; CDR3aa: CASSPGTDASGYEQYF
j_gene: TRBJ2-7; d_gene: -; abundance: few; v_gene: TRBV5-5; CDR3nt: TGTGCCAGCAGCTCGACAGGAGCCTACGAGCAGTACTTC; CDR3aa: CASSSTGAYEQYF
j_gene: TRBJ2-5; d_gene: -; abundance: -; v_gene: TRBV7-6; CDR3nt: TGTGCCAGCAGCTTACAATACGGGGAAGAGACCCAGTACTTC; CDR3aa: CASSLQYGEETQYF
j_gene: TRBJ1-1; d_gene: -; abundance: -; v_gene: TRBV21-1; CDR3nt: TGTGCCAGCAGCAAAGCCTTCCTCGGACAAAACACTGAAGCTTTCTTT; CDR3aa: CASSKAFLGQNTEAFF
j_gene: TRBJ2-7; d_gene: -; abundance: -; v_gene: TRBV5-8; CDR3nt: TGTGCCAGCAGCTTATTGGGCGGGACCTACGAGCAGTACTTC; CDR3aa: CASSLLGGTYEQYF
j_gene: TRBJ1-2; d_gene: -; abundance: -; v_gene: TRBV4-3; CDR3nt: TGCGCCAGCAGCCATGACACGAGTAGGTATTCTGGCTACACCTTC; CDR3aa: CASSHDTSRYSGYTF
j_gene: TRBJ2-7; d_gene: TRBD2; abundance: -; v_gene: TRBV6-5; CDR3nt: TGTGCCAGCAGCTCTACTAGCGGGGGGTCCTACGAGCAGTACTTC; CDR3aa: CASSSTSGGSYEQYF
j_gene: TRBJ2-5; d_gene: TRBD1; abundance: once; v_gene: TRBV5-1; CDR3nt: TGCGCCAGCAGCTTGGAGGGACAGAAACAAGAGACCCAGTACTTC; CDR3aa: CASSLEGQKQETQYF
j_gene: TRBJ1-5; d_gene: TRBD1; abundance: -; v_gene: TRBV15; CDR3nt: TGTGCCACCAGCTTCGACAGGGTAACTCAGCCCCAGCATTTT; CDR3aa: CATSFDRVTQPQHF